This TCR beta chain was recovered during a study of blood T cells in healthy people across ages. Study results and caveats: Leaving the PBMCs unsorted stopped any conclusive comparison of naive versus antigen-experienced cells. The study lacked donor CMV status, which possibly confounded expanded clonotype changes.

Germline V gene lookup returns CDR1 SGHKS and CDR2 YYEKEE (reference sequence). The CDR3 extends over 15 amino acids. Trimming pared 6 bases from V and 1 base from J, leaving 16 bases between. A second PCR of 7 to 11 cycles used a sample-barcoded 5' primer and a J-beta primer mix. TCRdb reprocessed the 5' RACE reads via MiXCR and lists one record per CDR3 protein. The table has about 720,000 distinct CDR3 sequences, over 20% seen once. Remarks on this clonotype: Its antigen is not identified.

Sample donors were healthy Caucasian individuals that came from Russia, aged roughly 6 to 95. There were at least 6 micrograms of total RNA extracted from every sample. The rearrangement links TRBV5-5 to TRBJ1-1, with TRBD1 as a possible D gene (6 bases). Sequencing input: blood. The clonotype was recovered from a man aged 70-80 years in good health. CDR3 region: CASTRGGEGNTEAFF. DNA for the CDR3: TGTGCCAGCACCCGGGGGGGCGAAGGGAACACTGAAGCTTTCTTT.